The subject of this entry is one T cell receptor beta chain. Assay: immunoSEQ multiplex PCR; the TCRdb copy retains only in-frame clones and omits some. The repertoire has a few hundred thousand clones, roughly 86% of them found once; the top ten carry more than 0.85%. These data come from a study of blood T cell repertoires in COVID-19. V shed 4 bases, J shed 2 bases, and the junction held 6 bases outside the gene matches. In germline, CDR1 is LGHNA, CDR2 YNFKEQ. The CDR3 has 16 amino acids. This TCR came from a human donor with acute or convalescent COVID-19. The donor label of this sample is uncertain. Input material: peripheral blood. This chain links TRBV4-2 with TRBJ2-2, with 8 positions matching TRBD2. CDR3 sequence (DNA): TGTGCCAGCAGCCCCAGCGGGGGAGACAACACCGGGGAGCTGTTTTTT. It encodes CASSPSGGDNTGELFF.